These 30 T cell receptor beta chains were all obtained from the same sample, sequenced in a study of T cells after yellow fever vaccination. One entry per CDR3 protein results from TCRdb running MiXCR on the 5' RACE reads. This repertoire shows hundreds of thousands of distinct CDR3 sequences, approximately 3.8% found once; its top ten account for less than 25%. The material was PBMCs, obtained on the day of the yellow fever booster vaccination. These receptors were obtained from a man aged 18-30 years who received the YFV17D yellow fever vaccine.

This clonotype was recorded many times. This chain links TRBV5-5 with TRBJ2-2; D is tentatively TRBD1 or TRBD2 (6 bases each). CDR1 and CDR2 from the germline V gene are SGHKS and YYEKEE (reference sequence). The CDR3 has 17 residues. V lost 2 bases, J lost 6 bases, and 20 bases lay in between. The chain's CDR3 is CASSFSSGARGAGELFF. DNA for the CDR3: TGTGCCAGCAGCTTTTCATCGGGCGCTAGGGGGGCCGGGGAGCTGTTTTTT.

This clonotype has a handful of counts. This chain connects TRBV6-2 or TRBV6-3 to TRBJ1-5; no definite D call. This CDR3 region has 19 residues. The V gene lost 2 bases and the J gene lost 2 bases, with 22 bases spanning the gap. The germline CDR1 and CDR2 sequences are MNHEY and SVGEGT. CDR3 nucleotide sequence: TGTGCCAGCAGTTACAACCTCGGGCGGCCAGCGTCCGGCAATCAGCCCCAGCATTTT. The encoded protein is CASSYNLGRPASGNQPQHF.

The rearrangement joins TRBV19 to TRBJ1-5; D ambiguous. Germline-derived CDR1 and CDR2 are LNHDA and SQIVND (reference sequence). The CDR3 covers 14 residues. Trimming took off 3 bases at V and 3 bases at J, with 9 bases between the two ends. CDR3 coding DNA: TGTGCCAGTAGTATCAACTCTCACAATCAGCCCCAGCATTTT. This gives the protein CASSINSHNQPQHF.

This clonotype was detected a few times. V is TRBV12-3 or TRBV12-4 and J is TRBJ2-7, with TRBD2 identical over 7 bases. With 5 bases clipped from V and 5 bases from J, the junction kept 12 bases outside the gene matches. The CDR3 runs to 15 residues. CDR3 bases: TGTGCCAGCAGTCCGACTAGCACGTTGGGCCACGAGCAGTACTTC. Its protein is CASSPTSTLGHEQYF.

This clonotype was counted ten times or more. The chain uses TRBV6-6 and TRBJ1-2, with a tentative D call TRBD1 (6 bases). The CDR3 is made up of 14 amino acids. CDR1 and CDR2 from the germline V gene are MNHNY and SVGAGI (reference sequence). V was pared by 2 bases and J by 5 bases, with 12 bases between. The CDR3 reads CASSYEDRGYGYTF. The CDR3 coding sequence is TGTGCCAGCAGTTACGAGGACAGAGGGTATGGCTACACCTTC.

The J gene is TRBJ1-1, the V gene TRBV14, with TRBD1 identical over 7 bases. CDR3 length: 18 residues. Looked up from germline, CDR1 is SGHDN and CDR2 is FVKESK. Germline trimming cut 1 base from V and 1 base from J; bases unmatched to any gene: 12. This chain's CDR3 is CASSQVDLQGKGNTEAFF. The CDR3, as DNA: TGTGCCAGCAGCCAAGTCGATTTACAGGGGAAGGGGAACACTGAAGCTTTCTTT.

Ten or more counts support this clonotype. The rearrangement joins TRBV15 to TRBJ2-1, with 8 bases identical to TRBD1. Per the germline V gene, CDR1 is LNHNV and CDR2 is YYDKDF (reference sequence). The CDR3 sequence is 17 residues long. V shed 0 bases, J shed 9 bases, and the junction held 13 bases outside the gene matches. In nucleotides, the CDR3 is TGTGCCACCAGCAGAGATTTGGCGGACACCGACAGGGGTGAGCAGTTCTTC. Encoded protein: CATSRDLADTDRGEQFF.

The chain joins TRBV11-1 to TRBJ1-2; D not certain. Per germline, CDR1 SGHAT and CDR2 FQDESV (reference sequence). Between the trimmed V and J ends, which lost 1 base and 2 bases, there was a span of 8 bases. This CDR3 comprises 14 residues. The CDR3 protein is CASSLVSGNYGYTF. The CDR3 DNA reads TGTGCCAGCAGCTTAGTTTCCGGGAACTATGGCTACACCTTC.

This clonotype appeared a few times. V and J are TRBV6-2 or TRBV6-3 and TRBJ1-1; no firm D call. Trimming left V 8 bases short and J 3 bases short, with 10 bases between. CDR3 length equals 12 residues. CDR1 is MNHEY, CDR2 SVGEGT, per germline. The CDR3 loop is CASFERYTEAFF. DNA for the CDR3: TGTGCCAGCTTCGAAAGGTACACTGAAGCTTTCTTT.

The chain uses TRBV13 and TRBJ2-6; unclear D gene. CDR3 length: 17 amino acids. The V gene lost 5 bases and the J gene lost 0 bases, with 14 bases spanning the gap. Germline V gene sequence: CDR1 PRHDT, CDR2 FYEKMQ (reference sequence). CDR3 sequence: CASSPTGSLSGANVLTF. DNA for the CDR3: TGTGCCAGCAGCCCGACCGGTTCACTCTCTGGGGCCAACGTCCTGACTTTC.

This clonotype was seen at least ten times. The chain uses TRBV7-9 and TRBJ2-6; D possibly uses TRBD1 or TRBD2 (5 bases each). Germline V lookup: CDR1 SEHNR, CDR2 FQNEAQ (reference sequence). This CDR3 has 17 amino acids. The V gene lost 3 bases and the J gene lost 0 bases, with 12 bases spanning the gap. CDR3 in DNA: TGTGCCAGCAGCTTGGGAGTGGGGACCTCTGGGGCCAACGTCCTGACTTTC. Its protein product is CASSLGVGTSGANVLTF.

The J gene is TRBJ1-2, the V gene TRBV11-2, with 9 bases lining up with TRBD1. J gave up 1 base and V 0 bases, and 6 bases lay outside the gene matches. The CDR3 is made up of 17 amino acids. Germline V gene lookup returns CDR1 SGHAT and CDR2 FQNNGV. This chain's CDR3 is CASSLDGTGFLNYGYTF. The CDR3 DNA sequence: TGTGCCAGCAGCTTAGATGGGACAGGGTTTCTTAACTATGGCTACACCTTC.

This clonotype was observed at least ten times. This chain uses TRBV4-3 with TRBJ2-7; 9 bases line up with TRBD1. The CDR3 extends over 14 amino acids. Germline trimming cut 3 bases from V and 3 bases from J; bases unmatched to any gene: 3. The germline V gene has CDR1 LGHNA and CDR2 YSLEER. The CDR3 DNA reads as TGCGCCAGCAGCCACCGGACAGGGGACTACGAGCAGTACTTC. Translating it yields CASSHRTGDYEQYF.

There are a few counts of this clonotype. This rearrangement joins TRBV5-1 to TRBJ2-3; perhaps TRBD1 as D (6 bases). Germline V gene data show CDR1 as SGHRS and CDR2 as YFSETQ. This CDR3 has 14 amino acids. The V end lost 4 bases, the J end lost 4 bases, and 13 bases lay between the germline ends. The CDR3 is CASSPYRQADTQYF. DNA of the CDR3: TGCGCCAGCAGCCCGTACCGACAGGCAGATACGCAGTATTTT. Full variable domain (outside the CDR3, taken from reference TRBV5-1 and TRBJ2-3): KAGVTQTPRYLIKTRGQQVTLSCSPISGHRSVSWYQQTPGQGLQFLFEYFSETQRNKGNFPGRFSGRQFSNSRSEMNVSTLELGDSALYLCASSPYRQADTQYFGPGTRLTVL.

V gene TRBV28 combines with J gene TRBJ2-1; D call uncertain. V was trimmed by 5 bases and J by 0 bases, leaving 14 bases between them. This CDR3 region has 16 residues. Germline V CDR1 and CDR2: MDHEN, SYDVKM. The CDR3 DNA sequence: TGTGCCAGCAGTCCTGAACATCGGAGCTCCTACAATGAGCAGTTCTTC. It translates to CASSPEHRSSYNEQFF.

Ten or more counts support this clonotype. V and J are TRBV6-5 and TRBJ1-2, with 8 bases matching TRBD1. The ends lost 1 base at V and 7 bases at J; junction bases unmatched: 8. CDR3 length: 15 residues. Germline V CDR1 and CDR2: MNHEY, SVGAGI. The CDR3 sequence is CASSYWPGGTSGYTF. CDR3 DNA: TGTGCCAGCAGTTACTGGCCAGGGGGCACCTCTGGCTACACCTTC.

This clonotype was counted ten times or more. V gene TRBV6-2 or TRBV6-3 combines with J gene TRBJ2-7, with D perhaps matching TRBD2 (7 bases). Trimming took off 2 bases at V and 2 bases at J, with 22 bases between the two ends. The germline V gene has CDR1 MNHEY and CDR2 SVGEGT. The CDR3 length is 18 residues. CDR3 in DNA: TGTGCCAGCAGTTACCAGGGACTATCGGGGGCCAAACCCTACGAGCAGTACTTC. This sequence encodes CASSYQGLSGAKPYEQYF.

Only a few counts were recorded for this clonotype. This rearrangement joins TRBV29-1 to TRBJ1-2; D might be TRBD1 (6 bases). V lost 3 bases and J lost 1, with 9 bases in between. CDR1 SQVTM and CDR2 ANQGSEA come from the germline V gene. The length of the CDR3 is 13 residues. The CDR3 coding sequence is TGCAGCGTTGATGAGGGGGTTAACTATGGCTACACCTTC. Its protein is CSVDEGVNYGYTF.

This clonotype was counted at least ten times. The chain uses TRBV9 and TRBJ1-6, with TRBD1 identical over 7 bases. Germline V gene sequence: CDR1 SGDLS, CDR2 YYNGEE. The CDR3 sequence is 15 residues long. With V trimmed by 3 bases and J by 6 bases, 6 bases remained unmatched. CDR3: CASSGDREPNSPLHF. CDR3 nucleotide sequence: TGTGCCAGCAGCGGAGACAGGGAACCTAATTCACCCCTCCACTTT.

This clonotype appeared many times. In nucleotides, the CDR3 is TGTGCCAGCAGCCGGGGACCCTTCGAGCAGTACTTC. It specifies CASSRGPFEQYF. V gene TRBV3-1 combines with J gene TRBJ2-7; tentatively, D is TRBD1 or TRBD2 (5 bases each). CDR1 is LGHDT, CDR2 YNNKEL, per germline (reference sequence). The CDR3 has 12 amino acids. The germline V and J ends were trimmed by 4 bases and 6 bases, with 10 bases remaining between them.

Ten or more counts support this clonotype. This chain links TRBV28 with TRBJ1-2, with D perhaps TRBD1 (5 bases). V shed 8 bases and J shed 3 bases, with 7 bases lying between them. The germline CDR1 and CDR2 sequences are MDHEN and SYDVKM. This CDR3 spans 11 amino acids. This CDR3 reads CASGTDYGYTF. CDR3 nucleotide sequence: TGTGCCAGCGGGACGGACTATGGCTACACCTTC.

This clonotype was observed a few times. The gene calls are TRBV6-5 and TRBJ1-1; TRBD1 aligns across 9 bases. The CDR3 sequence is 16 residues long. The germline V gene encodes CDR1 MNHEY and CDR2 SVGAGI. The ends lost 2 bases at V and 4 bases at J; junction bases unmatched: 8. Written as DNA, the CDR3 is TGTGCCAGCAGTTACCGGGACAGGGTGATCGGCACTGAAGCTTTCTTT. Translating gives CASSYRDRVIGTEAFF.

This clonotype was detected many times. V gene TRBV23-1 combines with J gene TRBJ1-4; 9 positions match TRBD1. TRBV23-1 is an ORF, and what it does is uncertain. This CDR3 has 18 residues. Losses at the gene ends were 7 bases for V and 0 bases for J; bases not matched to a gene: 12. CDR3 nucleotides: TGCGCCAGCACCAAATCGGGACAGGGAGTTGCAACTAATGAAAAACTGTTTTTT. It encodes CASTKSGQGVATNEKLFF.

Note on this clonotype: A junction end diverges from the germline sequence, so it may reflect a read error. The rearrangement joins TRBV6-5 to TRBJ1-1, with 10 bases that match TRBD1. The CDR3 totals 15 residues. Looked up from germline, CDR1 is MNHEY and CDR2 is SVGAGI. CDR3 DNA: TGTGCCAGCAGTCTTTTGGGACAGGGGAACCCTGAAGCTTTCTTT. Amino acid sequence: CASSLLGQGNPEAFF.

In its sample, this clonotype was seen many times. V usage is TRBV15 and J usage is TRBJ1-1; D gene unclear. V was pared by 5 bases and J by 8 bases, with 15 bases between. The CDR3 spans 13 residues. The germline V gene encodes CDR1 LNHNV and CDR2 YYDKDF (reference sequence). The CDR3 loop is CATSSRRDREAFF. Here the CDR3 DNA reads TGTGCCACCAGCTCCCGTCGGGATAGGGAAGCTTTCTTT.

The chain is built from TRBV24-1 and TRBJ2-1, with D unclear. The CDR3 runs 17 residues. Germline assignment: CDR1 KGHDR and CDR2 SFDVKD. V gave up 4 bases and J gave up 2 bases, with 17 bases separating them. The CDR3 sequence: CATSEGPRRFAYNEQFF. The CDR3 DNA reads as TGTGCCACCAGTGAAGGGCCAAGACGTTTCGCCTACAATGAGCAGTTCTTC.

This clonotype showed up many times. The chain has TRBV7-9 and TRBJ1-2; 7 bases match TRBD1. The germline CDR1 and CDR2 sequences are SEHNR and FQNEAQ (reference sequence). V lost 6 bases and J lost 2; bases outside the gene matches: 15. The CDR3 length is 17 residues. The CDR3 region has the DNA TGTGCCAGCAGTCCGGCGGGCGGACAGGCGTACAACTATGGCTACACCTTC. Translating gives CASSPAGGQAYNYGYTF.

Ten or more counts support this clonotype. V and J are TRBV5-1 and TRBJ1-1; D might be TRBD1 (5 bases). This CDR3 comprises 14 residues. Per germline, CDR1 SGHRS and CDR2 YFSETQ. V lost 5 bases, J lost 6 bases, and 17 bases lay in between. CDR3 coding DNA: TGCGCCAGCAGTATCGCAGGAGGGGAGGCTGAAGCTTTCTTT. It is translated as CASSIAGGEAEAFF. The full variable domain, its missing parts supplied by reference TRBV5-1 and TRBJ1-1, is KAGVTQTPRYLIKTRGQQVTLSCSPISGHRSVSWYQQTPGQGLQFLFEYFSETQRNKGNFPGRFSGRQFSNSRSEMNVSTLELGDSALYLCASSIAGGEAEAFFGQGTRLTVV.

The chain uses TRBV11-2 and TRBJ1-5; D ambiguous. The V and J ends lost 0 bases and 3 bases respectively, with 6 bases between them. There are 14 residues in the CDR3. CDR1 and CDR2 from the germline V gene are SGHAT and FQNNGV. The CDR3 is CASSLDRNNQPQHF. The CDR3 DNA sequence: TGTGCCAGCAGCTTAGATCGCAACAATCAGCCCCAGCATTTT.

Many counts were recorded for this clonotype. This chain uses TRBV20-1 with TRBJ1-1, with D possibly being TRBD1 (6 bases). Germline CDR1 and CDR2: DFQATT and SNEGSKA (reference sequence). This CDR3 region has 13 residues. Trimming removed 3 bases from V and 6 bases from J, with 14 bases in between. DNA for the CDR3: TGCAGTGCTAGGACAGGTTTTGGGGCTGAAGCTTTCTTT. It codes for CSARTGFGAEAFF.